Presented here are 25 T cell receptor beta chains from one specimen sequenced in a study of cytomegalovirus exposure and HLA in healthy donors. PCR employed 60 Vbeta and 13 Jbeta primers. TCRdb's copy holds only in-frame clones and misses some; the assay was immunoSEQ multiplex PCR. The sample yields 120,000 or so clones, approximately 78% seen once. The specimen sequenced was PBMCs. The source of these receptors is a woman aged 40 to 49 in good health and CMV-seropositive.

This chain links TRBV6-6 with TRBJ2-2; D is perhaps TRBD2 (6 bases). The germline V gene has CDR1 MNHNY and CDR2 SVGAGI (reference sequence). Trimming pared 6 bases from V and 5 bases from J, leaving 16 bases between. This CDR3 is 15 amino acids long. CDR3 protein: CASSPGQGGTGELFF. DNA of the CDR3: TGTGCCAGCAGCCCGGGGCAGGGAGGAACCGGGGAGCTGTTTTTT.

J is TRBJ1-1 and V is TRBV29-1, with 8 bases that match TRBD1. With V trimmed by 4 bases and J by 4 bases, 8 bases remained unmatched. Germline V gene sequence: CDR1 SQVTM, CDR2 ANQGSEA. The CDR3 totals 14 residues. The DNA of the CDR3 is TGCAGCGTTGCCCCCCGAGACAGGGGCACTGAAGCTTTCTTT. It specifies CSVAPRDRGTEAFF.

The rearrangement links TRBV2 to TRBJ2-5, with 7 bases that match TRBD2. CDR1 is SNHLY, CDR2 FYNNEI, per germline. V shed 6 bases, J shed 3 bases, and the junction held 4 bases outside the gene matches. This CDR3 has 13 residues. CDR3 protein: CASSRGLEETQYF. CDR3 nucleotides: TGTGCCAGCAGCCGCGGACTAGAAGAGACCCAGTACTTC.

This chain uses TRBV19 with TRBJ2-3, with D perhaps matching TRBD2 (7 bases). This CDR3 contains 14 residues. Deletions cut 7 bases from V and 2 bases from J, with 13 bases between. Per germline, CDR1 LNHDA and CDR2 SQIVND (reference sequence). The CDR3 sequence is CASKFAGATDTQYF. The CDR3 DNA follows: TGTGCCAGTAAGTTTGCGGGGGCCACAGATACGCAGTATTTT. Drawing the rest from reference TRBV19 and TRBJ2-3, the complete variable domain is DGGITQSPKYLFRKEGQNVTLSCEQNLNHDAMYWYRQDPGQGLRLIYYSQIVNDFQKGDIAEGYSVSREKKESFPLTVTSAQKNPTAFYLCASKFAGATDTQYFGPGTRLTVL.

CDR3 nucleotides: TGTGCCATCAGTCGGACAGGGGGGAACTATGGCTACACCTTC. Translating it yields CAISRTGGNYGYTF. This chain links TRBV10-3 with TRBJ1-2, with 10 bases identical to TRBD1. From germline, CDR1 is ENHRY and CDR2 SYGVKD. With V trimmed by 5 bases and J by 2 bases, 2 bases remained unmatched. The CDR3 is made up of 14 amino acids.

The chain links TRBV6-5 to TRBJ1-1, with 8 nucleotides matching TRBD1. The germline V gene has CDR1 MNHEY and CDR2 SVGAGI. The J segment lost 1 base and the V segment lost 5 bases, leaving 6 bases of the junction unmatched. CDR3 size: 15 residues. CDR3 residues: CASSRLGQGNTEAFF. CDR3 DNA sequence: TGTGCCAGCAGTCGACTTGGACAGGGGAACACTGAAGCTTTCTTT.

A few counts support this clone. This chain joins TRBV29-1 and TRBJ2-7; 7 bases line up with TRBD2. The CDR3 covers 13 residues. V dropped 6 bases and J dropped 4; count of bases not matched to a gene: 9. In germline, CDR1 is SQVTM, CDR2 ANQGSEA. The CDR3 DNA is TGCAGCGTGGGAGGGGTGGGCCGTTACGAGCAGTACTTC. Its translation is CSVGGVGRYEQYF.

The rearrangement uses TRBV5-1 and TRBJ2-2; weak D call: TRBD2 (7 bases). Germline CDR1 is SGHRS and CDR2 is YFSETQ. Trimming took 2 bases from V and 2 from J, leaving 13 bases between them. CDR3 length: 16 amino acids. CDR3 coding DNA: TGCGCCAGCAGCTTTGCGGGGGCCAGCAACACCGGGGAGCTGTTTTTT. Protein: CASSFAGASNTGELFF.

The chain combines TRBV14 with TRBJ2-1, with 10 bases aligning to TRBD1. The CDR3 length is 16 residues. V was pared by 4 bases and J by 12 bases, with 15 bases of the junction left unmatched. From germline, CDR1 is SGHDN and CDR2 FVKESK. For the CDR3, the DNA is TGTGCCAGCAGCCCAGCCGAGACGACAGGGGGCTTTGGGCAGTTCTTC. Translation: CASSPAETTGGFGQFF.

The chain uses TRBV29-1 and TRBJ1-2; 7 nucleotides agree with TRBD1. Germline V lookup: CDR1 SQVTM, CDR2 ANQGSEA. CDR3 length: 12 residues. Germline trimming cut 6 bases from V and 6 bases from J; bases unmatched to any gene: 7. The CDR3 spells CSVDRLQNGYTF. DNA for the CDR3: TGCAGCGTGGACAGGCTACAGAATGGCTACACCTTC.

This chain joins TRBV6-5 and TRBJ2-2, with D possibly matching TRBD1 (5 bases). Germline V CDR1 and CDR2: MNHEY, SVGAGI. The CDR3 runs 15 residues. Trimming left V 5 bases short and J 5 bases short, with 15 bases between. The CDR3 region has the DNA TGTGCCAGCAGTCCCCCGCAGGGCCGTACCGGGGAGCTGTTTTTT. Residues: CASSPPQGRTGELFF.

The chain is built from TRBV18 and TRBJ1-5, with D possibly being TRBD1 (6 bases). CDR3 length: 15 amino acids. Germline V lookup: CDR1 KGHSH, CDR2 LQKENI. V was pared by 6 bases and J by 2 bases, with 14 bases between. The CDR3 region is CASSTGTPGNQPQHF. CDR3 coding DNA: TGTGCCAGCTCCACAGGGACCCCTGGCAATCAGCCCCAGCATTTT. Variable domain in full (rest from reference TRBV18 and TRBJ1-5): NAGVMQNPRHLVRRRGQEARLRCSPMKGHSHVYWYRQLPEEGLKFMVYLQKENIIDESGMPKERFSAEFPKEGPSILRIQQVVRGDSAAYFCASSTGTPGNQPQHFGDGTRLSIL.

The sample holds a few counts of this clone. Other DNA sequences in this sample translate to the same CDR3. V and J are TRBV20-1 and TRBJ1-1; D might be TRBD1 (5 bases). Trimming removed 2 bases from V and 8 bases from J, with 6 bases in between. The CDR3 spans 10 residues. Germline values: CDR1 DFQATT, CDR2 SNEGSKA (reference sequence). The chain's CDR3 is CSARRTEAFF. The CDR3 nucleotides read TGCAGTGCTAGAAGGACAGAAGCTTTCTTT.

This clone has a count of ten or more. This rearrangement joins TRBV4-1 to TRBJ2-1; 10 bases map to TRBD2. Trimming removed 5 bases from V and 5 bases from J; junction bases left unmatched: 9. The germline gives CDR1 MGHRA, CDR2 YSYEKL. This CDR3 contains 16 residues. CDR3 sequence reads: CASSAPSGGLHNEQFF. The CDR3 coding sequence is TGCGCCAGCAGCGCGCCTAGCGGGGGATTACACAATGAGCAGTTCTTC.

The genes are TRBV11-2 and TRBJ2-1; 7 nucleotides match TRBD1. The V segment lost 5 bases and the J segment 6 bases; nucleotides outside the gene matches: 4. The CDR3 totals 13 residues. Germline CDR1 reads SGHAT; CDR2 reads FQNNGV. The CDR3 reads CASSTDRANEQFF. Written as DNA, the CDR3 is TGTGCCAGCAGCACTGACAGGGCCAATGAGCAGTTCTTC.

This sequence joins TRBV18 and TRBJ2-3, with unresolved D. CDR1 KGHSH and CDR2 LQKENI come from the germline V gene. This CDR3 has 17 residues. With 3 bases removed from V and 0 bases from J, the gap between germline ends came to 16 bases. The CDR3 DNA reads TGTGCCAGCTCACCGACCGTTACTACCCTGAGCACAGATACGCAGTATTTT. Amino acid sequence: CASSPTVTTLSTDTQYF.

CDR3 loop: CASSSPQGTGTGANVLTF. The CDR3, as DNA: TGTGCCAGCAGCTCCCCCCAAGGAACAGGGACTGGGGCCAACGTCCTGACTTTC. The chain employs TRBV11-2 and TRBJ2-6; a weak D match, TRBD1 (6 bases). The germline gives CDR1 SGHAT, CDR2 FQNNGV. Deletions cut 4 bases from V and 2 bases from J, with 18 bases between. The CDR3 consists of 18 residues.

The chain has TRBV7-9 and TRBJ1-2; 9 nucleotides line up with TRBD1. The CDR3 consists of 15 residues. Trimming cost V 6 bases and J 6 bases; bases outside gene matches: 11. Looked up from germline, CDR1 is SEHNR and CDR2 is FQNEAQ (reference sequence). The CDR3 protein is CASSHTRQGGNGYTF. CDR3 sequence (DNA): TGTGCCAGCAGTCACACGCGACAGGGGGGAAATGGCTACACCTTC.

J is TRBJ2-5 and V is TRBV4-1; 7 nucleotides match TRBD2. CDR3 length equals 15 residues. The ends lost 0 bases at V and 4 bases at J; junction bases unmatched: 5. CDR1 is MGHRA and CDR2 is YSYEKL in the germline V gene. DNA of the CDR3: TGCGCCAGCAGCCAAGATCTCGGGGAGGGAGAGACCCAGTACTTC. It yields the protein CASSQDLGEGETQYF.

This clone was counted between two and nine times. The rearrangement uses TRBV19 and TRBJ2-7, with D possibly TRBD1 on 6 matching bases. The V end lost 4 bases, the J end lost 11 bases, and 18 bases lay between the germline ends. The germline V gene encodes CDR1 LNHDA and CDR2 SQIVND (reference sequence). The CDR3 extends over 13 amino acids. DNA for the CDR3: TGTGCCAGTAGTACAGCCCCCGGGACAAATAAGTACTTC. Protein: CASSTAPGTNKYF.

The rearrangement joins TRBV6-6 to TRBJ2-7; TRBD1 matches 9 bases. The V gene's germline CDR1 is MNHNY and CDR2 SVGAGI (reference sequence). This CDR3 comprises 15 residues. Trimming at V came to 5 bases and at J to 0 bases, leaving 5 bases not matched to a gene. The CDR3 nucleotides read TGTGCCAGCAGTAGGGACAGGGATAGCTCCTACGAGCAGTACTTC. As protein: CASSRDRDSSYEQYF.

This chain connects TRBV4-1 to TRBJ2-7; 9 bases line up with TRBD1. J lost 3 bases, V lost 2 bases, and 5 bases had no gene match. The V gene's germline CDR1 is MGHRA and CDR2 YSYEKL. The CDR3 is 15 amino acids. The CDR3 coding sequence is TGCGCCAGCAGCCAATACTCGGACAGGGGCTACGAGCAGTACTTC. The encoded protein is CASSQYSDRGYEQYF.

The chain combines TRBV4-1 with TRBJ2-5, with TRBD1 as a possible D gene (8 bases). With 8 bases removed from V and 5 bases from J, the gap between germline ends came to 24 bases. Per germline, CDR1 MGHRA and CDR2 YSYEKL. The CDR3 runs 16 residues. CDR3 in amino acids: CASSPQGGLAWETQYF. CDR3 coding DNA: TGCGCCAGCTCCCCACAGGGGGGGCTAGCGTGGGAGACCCAGTACTTC.

V is TRBV4-3 and J is TRBJ2-5; a possible D gene is TRBD1 (6 bases). This CDR3 region has 13 residues. Germline CDR1 and CDR2: LGHNA and YSLEER. V lost 4 bases and J lost 5, with 11 bases in between. CDR3 amino acids: CASSRGQGETQYF. In nucleotides, the CDR3 is TGCGCCAGCAGCCGGGGGCAGGGGGAGACCCAGTACTTC.

The chain has TRBV4-2 and TRBJ2-6; D may be TRBD2 (5 bases). Germline lookup yields CDR1 LGHNA and CDR2 YNFKEQ. V lost 0 bases and J lost 0, with 18 bases in between. The CDR3 consists of 20 residues. The CDR3 protein is CASSQDRTDLYHSGANVLTF. In DNA form, the CDR3 reads TGTGCCAGCAGCCAAGATCGAACGGACTTATACCACTCTGGGGCCAACGTCCTGACTTTC.